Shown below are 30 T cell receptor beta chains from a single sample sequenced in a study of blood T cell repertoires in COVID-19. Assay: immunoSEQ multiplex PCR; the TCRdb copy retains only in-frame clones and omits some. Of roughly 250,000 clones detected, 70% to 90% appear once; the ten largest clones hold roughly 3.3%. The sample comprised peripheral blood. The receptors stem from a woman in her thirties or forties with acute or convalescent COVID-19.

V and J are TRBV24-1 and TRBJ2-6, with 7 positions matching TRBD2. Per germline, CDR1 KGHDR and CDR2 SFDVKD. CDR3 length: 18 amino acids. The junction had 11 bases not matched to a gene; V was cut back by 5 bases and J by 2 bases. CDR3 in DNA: TGTGCCACCAGTGCCCCGCCCGTCGGGGGGACTGGGGCCAACGTCCTGACTTTC. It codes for CATSAPPVGGTGANVLTF.

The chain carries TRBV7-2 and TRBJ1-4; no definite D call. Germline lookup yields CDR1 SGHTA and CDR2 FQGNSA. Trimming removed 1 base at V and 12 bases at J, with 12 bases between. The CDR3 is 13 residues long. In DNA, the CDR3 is TGTGCCAGCAGCTTAGTAACGGCAGGCCAACTGTTTTTT. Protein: CASSLVTAGQLFF.

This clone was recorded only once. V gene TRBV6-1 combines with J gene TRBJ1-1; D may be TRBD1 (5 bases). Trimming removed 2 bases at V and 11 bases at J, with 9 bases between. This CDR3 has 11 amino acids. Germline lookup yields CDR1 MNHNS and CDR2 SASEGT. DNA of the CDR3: TGTGCCAGCAGTGAACAGGGTGGTGCTTTCTTT. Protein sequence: CASSEQGGAFF.

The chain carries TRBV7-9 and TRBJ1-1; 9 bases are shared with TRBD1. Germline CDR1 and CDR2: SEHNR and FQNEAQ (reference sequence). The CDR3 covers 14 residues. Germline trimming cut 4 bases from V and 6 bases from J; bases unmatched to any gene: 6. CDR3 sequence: CASSSDRGSAEAFF. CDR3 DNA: TGTGCCAGCAGCTCGGACAGGGGATCGGCTGAAGCTTTCTTT.

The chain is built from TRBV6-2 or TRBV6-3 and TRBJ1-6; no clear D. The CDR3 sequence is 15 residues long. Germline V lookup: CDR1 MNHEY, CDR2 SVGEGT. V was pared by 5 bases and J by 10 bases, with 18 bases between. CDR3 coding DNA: TGTGCCAGCAGTCCCGGATCCGTGACGGGGTCACCCCTCCACTTT. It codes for CASSPGSVTGSPLHF.

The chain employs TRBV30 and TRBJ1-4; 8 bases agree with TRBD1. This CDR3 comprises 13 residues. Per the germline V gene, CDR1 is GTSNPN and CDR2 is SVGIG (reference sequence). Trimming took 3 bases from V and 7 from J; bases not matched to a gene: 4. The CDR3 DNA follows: TGTGCCTGGAGGTGGACAGGGAGTGAAAAACTGTTTTTT. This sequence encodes CAWRWTGSEKLFF.

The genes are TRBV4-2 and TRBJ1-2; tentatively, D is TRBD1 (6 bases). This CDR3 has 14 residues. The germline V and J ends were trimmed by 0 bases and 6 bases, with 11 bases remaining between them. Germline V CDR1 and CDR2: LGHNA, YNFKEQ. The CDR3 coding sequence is TGTGCCAGCAGCCAAGACAGGGGTTCGAATGGCTACACCTTC. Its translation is CASSQDRGSNGYTF.

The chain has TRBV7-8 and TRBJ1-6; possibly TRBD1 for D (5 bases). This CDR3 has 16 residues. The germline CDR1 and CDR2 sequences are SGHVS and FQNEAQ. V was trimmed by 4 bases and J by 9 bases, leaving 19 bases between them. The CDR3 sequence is CASSYRDGGSGSPLHF. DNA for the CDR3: TGTGCCAGCAGCTACCGAGACGGGGGAAGTGGTTCACCCCTCCACTTT.

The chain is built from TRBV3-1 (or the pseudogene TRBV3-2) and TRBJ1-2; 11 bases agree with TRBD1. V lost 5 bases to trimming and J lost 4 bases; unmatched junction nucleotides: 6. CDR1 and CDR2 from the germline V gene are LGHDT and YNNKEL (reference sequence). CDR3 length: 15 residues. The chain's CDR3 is CASSSAGTGGYGYTF. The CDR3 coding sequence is TGTGCCAGCAGCTCCGCCGGGACAGGGGGCTATGGCTACACCTTC.

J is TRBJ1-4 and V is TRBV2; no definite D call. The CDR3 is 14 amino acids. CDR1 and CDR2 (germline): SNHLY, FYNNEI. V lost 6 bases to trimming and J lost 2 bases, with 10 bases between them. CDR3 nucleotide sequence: TGTGCCAGCAGGCGGCAGATGACTAATGAAAAACTGTTTTTT. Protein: CASRRQMTNEKLFF.

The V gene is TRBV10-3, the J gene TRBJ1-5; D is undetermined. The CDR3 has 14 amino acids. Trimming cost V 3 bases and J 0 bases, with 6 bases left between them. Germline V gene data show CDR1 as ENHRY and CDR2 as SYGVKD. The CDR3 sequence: CAISDHYSNQPQHF. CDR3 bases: TGTGCCATCAGTGACCACTATAGCAATCAGCCCCAGCATTTT.

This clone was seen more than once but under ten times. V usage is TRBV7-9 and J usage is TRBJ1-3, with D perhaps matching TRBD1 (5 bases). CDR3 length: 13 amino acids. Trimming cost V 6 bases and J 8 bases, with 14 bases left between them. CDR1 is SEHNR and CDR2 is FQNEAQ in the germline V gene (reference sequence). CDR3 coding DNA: TGTGCCAGCAGACGGCGGGGGTTTGACACCATATATTTT. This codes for CASRRRGFDTIYF.

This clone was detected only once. CDR3 sequence (DNA): TGTGCCACTGGAGGACAGATGAACACTGAAGCTTTCTTT. Translated: CATGGQMNTEAFF. This chain joins TRBV10-3 and TRBJ1-1; TRBD1 is a possible D gene (6 bases). This CDR3 contains 13 residues. Trimming shortened V by 10 bases and J by 0 bases, and 12 bases separated the two germline ends. Germline CDR1 ENHRY, CDR2 SYGVKD.

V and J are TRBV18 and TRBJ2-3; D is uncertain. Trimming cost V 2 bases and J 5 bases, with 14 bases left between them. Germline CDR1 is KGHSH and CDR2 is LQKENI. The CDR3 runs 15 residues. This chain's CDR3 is CASSPEAVRRDTQYF. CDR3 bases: TGTGCCAGCTCACCAGAGGCGGTTAGGCGAGATACGCAGTATTTT.

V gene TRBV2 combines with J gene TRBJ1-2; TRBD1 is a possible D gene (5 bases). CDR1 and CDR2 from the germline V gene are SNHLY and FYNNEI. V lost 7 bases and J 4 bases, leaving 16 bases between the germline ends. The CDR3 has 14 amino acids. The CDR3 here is CASTEGRAGYGYTF. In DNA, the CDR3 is TGTGCCAGCACGGAGGGCAGGGCAGGCTATGGCTACACCTTC.

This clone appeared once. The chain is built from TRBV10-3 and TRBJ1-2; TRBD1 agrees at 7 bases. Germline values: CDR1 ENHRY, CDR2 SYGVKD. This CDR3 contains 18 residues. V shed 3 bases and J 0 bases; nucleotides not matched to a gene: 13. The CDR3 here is CAISERDRRDPANYGYTF. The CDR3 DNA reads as TGTGCCATCAGTGAACGGGACAGAAGGGACCCAGCTAACTATGGCTACACCTTC.

The CDR3 spells CSVWAGNTEAFF. The CDR3 coding sequence is TGCAGCGTTTGGGCAGGGAACACTGAAGCTTTCTTT. The genes are TRBV29-1 and TRBJ1-1; D is unresolved. The CDR3 is 12 amino acids. In germline, CDR1 is SQVTM, CDR2 ANQGSEA. Trimming stripped 5 bases from V and 1 base from J, with 8 bases between.

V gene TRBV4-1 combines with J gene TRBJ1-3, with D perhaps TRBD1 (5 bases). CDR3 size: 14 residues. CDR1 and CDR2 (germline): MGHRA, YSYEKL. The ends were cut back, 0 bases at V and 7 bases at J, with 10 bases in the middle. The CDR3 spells CASSQDWGRNTIYF. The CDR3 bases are TGCGCCAGCAGCCAAGATTGGGGGAGGAACACCATATATTTT.

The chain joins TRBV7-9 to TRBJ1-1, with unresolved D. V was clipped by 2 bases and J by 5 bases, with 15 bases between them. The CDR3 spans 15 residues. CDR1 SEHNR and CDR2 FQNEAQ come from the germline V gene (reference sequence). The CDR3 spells CASSLPRTPGTEAFF. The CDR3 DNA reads TGTGCCAGCAGCTTACCCCGGACCCCGGGAACTGAAGCTTTCTTT. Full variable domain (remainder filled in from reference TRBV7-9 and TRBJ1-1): DTGVSQNPRHKITKRGQNVTFRCDPISEHNRLYWYRQTLGQGPEFLTYFQNEAQLEKSRLLSDRFSAERPKGSFSTLEIQRTEQGDSAMYLCASSLPRTPGTEAFFGQGTRLTVV.

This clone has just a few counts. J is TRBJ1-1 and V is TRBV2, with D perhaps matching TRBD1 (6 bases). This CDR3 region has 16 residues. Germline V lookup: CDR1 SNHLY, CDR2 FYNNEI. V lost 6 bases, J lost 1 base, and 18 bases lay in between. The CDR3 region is CASSSMGQLTNTEAFF. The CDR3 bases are TGTGCCAGCAGCTCCATGGGACAATTAACGAACACTGAAGCTTTCTTT.

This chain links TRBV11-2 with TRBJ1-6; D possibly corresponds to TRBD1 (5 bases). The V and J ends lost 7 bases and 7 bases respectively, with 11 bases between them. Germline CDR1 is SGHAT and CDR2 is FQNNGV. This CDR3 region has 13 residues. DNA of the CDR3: TGTGCCAGCACCGGACATAAAAATTCACCCCTCCACTTT. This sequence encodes CASTGHKNSPLHF.

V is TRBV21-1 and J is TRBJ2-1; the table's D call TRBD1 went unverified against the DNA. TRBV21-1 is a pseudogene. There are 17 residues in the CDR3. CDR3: CASSKATGQKSYNEQFF. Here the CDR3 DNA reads TGTGCCAGCAGCAAAGCGACGGGACAGAAATCCTACAATGAGCAGTTCTTC.

The CDR3 loop reads CASSQDGRGGHTDTQYF. CDR3 DNA sequence: TGTGCCAGCAGCCAAGATGGGCGGGGGGGACACACAGATACGCAGTATTTT. The chain is built from TRBV4-2 and TRBJ2-3; 9 nucleotides align to TRBD2. J gave up 2 bases and V 0 bases, and 6 bases lay outside the gene matches. Germline lookup yields CDR1 LGHNA and CDR2 YNFKEQ. The CDR3 length is 17 residues.

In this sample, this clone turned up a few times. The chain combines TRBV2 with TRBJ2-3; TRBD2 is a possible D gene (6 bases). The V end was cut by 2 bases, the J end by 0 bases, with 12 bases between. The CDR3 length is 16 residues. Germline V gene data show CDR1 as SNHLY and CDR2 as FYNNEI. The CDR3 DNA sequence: TGTGCCAGCAGTGAAACGCGGGGCCGCAGCACAGATACGCAGTATTTT. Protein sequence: CASSETRGRSTDTQYF.

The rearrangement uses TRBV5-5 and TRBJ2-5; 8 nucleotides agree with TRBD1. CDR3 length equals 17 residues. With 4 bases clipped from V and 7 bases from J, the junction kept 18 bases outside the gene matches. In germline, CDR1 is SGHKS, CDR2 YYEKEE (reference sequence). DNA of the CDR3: TGTGCCAGCAGCCCGGGCCCAGGGGGCGGTTCCCAGAGGACCCAGTACTTC. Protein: CASSPGPGGGSQRTQYF.

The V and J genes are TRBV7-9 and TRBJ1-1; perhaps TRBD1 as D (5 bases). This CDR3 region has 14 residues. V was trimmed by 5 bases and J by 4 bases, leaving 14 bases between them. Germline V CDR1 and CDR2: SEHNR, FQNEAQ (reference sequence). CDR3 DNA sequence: TGTGCCAGCAGCCTATACAGCGGGGGCACTGAAGCTTTCTTT. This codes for CASSLYSGGTEAFF.

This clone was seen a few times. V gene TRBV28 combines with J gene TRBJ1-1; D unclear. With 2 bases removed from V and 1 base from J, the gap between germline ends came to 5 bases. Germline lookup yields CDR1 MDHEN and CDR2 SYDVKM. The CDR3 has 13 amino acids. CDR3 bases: TGTGCCAGCAGTTTACCAGGGAACACTGAAGCTTTCTTT. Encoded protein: CASSLPGNTEAFF.

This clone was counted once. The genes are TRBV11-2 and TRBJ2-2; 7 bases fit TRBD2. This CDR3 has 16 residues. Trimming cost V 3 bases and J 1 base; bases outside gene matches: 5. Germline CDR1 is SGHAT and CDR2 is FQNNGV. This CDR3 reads CASSLTGGLNTGELFF. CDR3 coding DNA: TGTGCCAGCAGCTTGACGGGGGGTCTGAACACCGGGGAGCTGTTTTTT.

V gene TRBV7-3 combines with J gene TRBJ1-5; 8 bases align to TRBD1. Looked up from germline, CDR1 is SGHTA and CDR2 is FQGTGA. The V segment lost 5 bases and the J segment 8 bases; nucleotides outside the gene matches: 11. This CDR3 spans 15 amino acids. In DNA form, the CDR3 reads TGTGCCAGCAGCCTGGGACAGGTAAGGGCAAAGCCCCAGCATTTT. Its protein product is CASSLGQVRAKPQHF.

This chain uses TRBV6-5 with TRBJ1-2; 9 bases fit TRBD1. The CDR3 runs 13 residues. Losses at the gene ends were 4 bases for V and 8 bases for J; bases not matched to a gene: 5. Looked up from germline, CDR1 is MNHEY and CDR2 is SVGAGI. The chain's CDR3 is CASSLQGARGYTF. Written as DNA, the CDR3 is TGTGCCAGCAGTTTACAGGGGGCGCGGGGCTACACCTTC.